This is a list of T cell receptor beta chains from one sample in a study of T cell changes during pregnancy in multiple sclerosis. Measured with immunoSEQ multiplex PCR; TCRdb has only the in-frame clones, and not every one. The repertoire holds approximately 50,000 clones, with roughly nine tenths as singletons. Sample: CD8+ T cells from peripheral blood mononuclear cells, taken after pregnancy. All receptors come from a female donor with multiple sclerosis, enrolled in a pregnancy study. CDR3s include the opening cysteine and the closing phenylalanine or tryptophan. Fields, in order: clone size, V gene, J gene, D gene, CDR3 protein, CDR3 DNA. A D gene is named only where the DNA matches it firmly. Only some rows state a clone size, as once, few, many or a class for expanded clones.

>.|TRBV5-1|TRBJ1-1|TRBD1
CASSFPDRGMNTEAFF
TGCGCCAGCAGCTTCCCTGACAGGGGCATGAACACTGAAGCTTTCTTT
>.|TRBV27|TRBJ2-7|.
CASSLSTAKTRGEQYF
TGTGCCAGCAGTTTATCGACCGCTAAAACCAGAGGCGAGCAGTACTTC
>.|TRBV29-1|TRBJ2-5|TRBD2
CSVPGASGRGEETQYF
TGCAGCGTTCCCGGTGCTAGCGGGAGGGGAGAAGAGACCCAGTACTTC
>once|TRBV29-1|TRBJ2-7|TRBD1
CSAPGQGRGEQYF
TGCAGCGCCCCGGGACAGGGACGGGGCGAGCAGTACTTC
>once|TRBV11-2|TRBJ2-1|.
CASSLAVTEQFF
TGTGCCAGCAGCTTAGCAGTCACCGAGCAGTTCTTC
>.|TRBV27|TRBJ2-7|TRBD2
CASSWGLPYEQYF
TGTGCCAGCAGTTGGGGACTACCCTACGAGCAGTACTTC
>.|TRBV4-2|TRBJ2-7|TRBD1
CASSQVSGGDRFEQYF
TGTGCCAGCAGCCAAGTCTCGGGTGGGGACAGGTTCGAGCAGTACTTC
>.|TRBV7-3|TRBJ2-1|.
CASSQGSREQFF
TGTGCCAGCAGCCAGGGGTCAAGGGAGCAGTTCTTC
>.|TRBV27|TRBJ2-3|TRBD2
CASSSLAGETDTQYF
TGTGCCAGCAGTTCACTAGCGGGGGAGACAGATACGCAGTATTTT
>.|TRBV9|TRBJ2-5|TRBD1
CASSEQGSQETQYF
TGTGCCAGCAGCGAACAGGGGAGCCAAGAGACCCAGTACTTC
>.|TRBV11-1|TRBJ2-1|TRBD2
CASSFGQTSGGEDEQFF
TGTGCCAGCAGCTTCGGACAGACTAGCGGGGGGGAGGACGAGCAGTTCTTC
>.|TRBV7-9|TRBJ1-4|TRBD1
CAGTGEREEKLFF
TGTGCCGGAACAGGGGAACGAGAAGAAAAACTGTTTTTT
>.|TRBV4-2|TRBJ1-5|TRBD1
CATATGDSNQPQHF
TGTGCCACCGCTACAGGGGATAGCAATCAGCCCCAGCATTTT
>.|TRBV14|TRBJ1-4|.
CASSQEPGSTEKLFF
TGTGCCAGCAGCCAAGAACCGGGGTCAACTGAAAAACTGTTTTTT
>.|TRBV29-1|TRBJ2-6|.
CSVDSIERGANVLTF
TGCAGCGTTGATTCTATCGAGCGTGGGGCCAACGTCCTGACTTTC
>.|TRBV19|TRBJ1-5|.
CASSITPGSNQPQHF
TGTGCCAGTAGTATAACTCCAGGTTCCAATCAGCCCCAGCATTTT
>.|TRBV19|TRBJ1-1|.
CASSINSALNTEAFF
TGTGCCAGTAGTATTAACAGTGCGTTGAACACTGAAGCTTTCTTT
>.|TRBV6-5|TRBJ2-7|.
CASSYSSSSSYEQYF
TGTGCCAGCAGTTACTCATCCTCTAGCTCCTACGAGCAGTACTTC
>.|TRBV5-3|TRBJ2-3|TRBD2
CARSFHKRGNGDTQYF
TGTGCCAGAAGCTTTCATAAGCGGGGGAACGGGGATACGCAGTATTTT
>.|TRBV9|TRBJ2-7|TRBD2
CASSPGGSEQYF
TGTGCCAGCAGTCCGGGGGGTTCGGAGCAGTACTTC
>.|TRBV28|TRBJ2-7|TRBD1
CASSNRGSYEQYF
TGTGCCAGCAGTAACAGGGGTTCCTACGAGCAGTACTTC
>.|TRBV9|TRBJ2-3|.
CASSVGTRYSTDTQYF
TGTGCCAGCAGCGTGGGGACAAGATATAGCACAGATACGCAGTATTTT
>.|TRBV13|TRBJ1-1|.
CASSYPAGNTEAFF
TGTGCCAGCAGCTACCCCGCAGGGAACACTGAAGCTTTCTTT
>few|TRBV4-1|TRBJ2-5|.
CASSQEGETQYF
TGCGCCAGCAGCCAGGAGGGGGAGACCCAGTACTTC
>once|TRBV7-9|TRBJ2-4|.
CASSLGWAEAIQYF
TGTGCCAGCAGCTTAGGGTGGGCGGAGGCCATTCAGTACTTC
>.|TRBV6-4|TRBJ2-3|.
CASSESGSPGADTQYF
TGTGCCAGCAGTGAGTCCGGGTCCCCCGGGGCAGATACGCAGTATTTT
>.|TRBV30|TRBJ2-2|.
CACNRGADTGELFF
TGTGCCTGCAACCGGGGGGCGGACACCGGGGAGCTGTTTTTT